The sequence of this T cell receptor beta chain was determined in a study of T cell responses to AZD1222 COVID-19 vaccine. Study-wide points: Repertoire sampling was restricted to post-peak T cell response timepoints. Spike-specific TCR breadth and depth grew following two AZD1222 doses. Reports say nearly half of spike-specific TCRs go after unmutated variant regions.

This clone occurred once. Its antigen is still unknown. V was shortened by 5 bases and J by 7 bases, with 12 bases between the two germline ends. Germline V gives CDR1 SNHLY, CDR2 FYNNEI. The CDR3 consists of 13 residues. Here immunoSEQ multiplex PCR was the method, and the copy in TCRdb shows in-frame clones only, minus some. The data hold just over 150,000 clones, with over 80% observed a single time. This chain joins TRBV2 and TRBJ1-5; TRBD1 is a possible D gene (5 bases). This TCR was sampled from an adult who received the AZD1222 COVID-19 vaccine. Here the sequenced sample was peripheral blood, taken 28 days after the second AZD1222 dose. The chain's CDR3 is CASSRQLGQPQHF. CDR3 coding DNA: TGTGCCAGCAGTAGACAGCTGGGGCAGCCCCAGCATTTT.